These T cell receptor beta chains were read from a single sample in a study of cytomegalovirus exposure and HLA in healthy donors. Using immunoSEQ multiplex PCR, the repertoire was profiled, and TCRdb retains in-frame clones only, with some absent. Here the sample spans 150,000 to 200,000 clones, roughly 80% being singletons. Sequenced input: PBMCs. All receptors derive from a man aged 50 to 59 in good health and CMV-seropositive. Both conserved end residues are part of each CDR3. Some rows mark clone size as missing; the rest say once, few, many or name a class of expanded clone.

j_gene: TRBJ2-3
v_gene: TRBV9
abundance: NA
CDR3aa: CASSVAGGRTDTQYF

j_gene: TRBJ1-5
v_gene: TRBV7-9
abundance: NA
CDR3aa: CASSPIIRVVNQPQHF

j_gene: TRBJ1-2
v_gene: TRBV19
abundance: few
CDR3aa: CASRPGQGAYYGYTF

j_gene: TRBJ2-5
v_gene: TRBV5-1
abundance: once
CDR3aa: CASSLEGQGETQYF

j_gene: TRBJ1-1
v_gene: TRBV5-1
abundance: NA
CDR3aa: CASSPGHVARNTEAFF

j_gene: TRBJ2-3
v_gene: TRBV7-2
abundance: NA
CDR3aa: CASSSRGYGGNTDTQYF

j_gene: TRBJ2-5
v_gene: TRBV7-7
abundance: few
CDR3aa: CASSLGVGLETQYF

j_gene: TRBJ2-4
v_gene: TRBV2
abundance: NA
CDR3aa: CASTRDRGLDIQYF

j_gene: TRBJ1-6
v_gene: TRBV7-2
abundance: NA
CDR3aa: CASSLVGGDHNSPLHF

j_gene: TRBJ2-1
v_gene: TRBV27
abundance: few
CDR3aa: CASSLTGTSGGHGQFF

j_gene: TRBJ2-1
v_gene: TRBV29-1
abundance: NA
CDR3aa: CSVERGSNEQFF

j_gene: TRBJ2-3
v_gene: TRBV27
abundance: NA
CDR3aa: CASSFPGQGGTDTQYF

j_gene: TRBJ2-5
v_gene: TRBV6-5
abundance: NA
CDR3aa: CASTRRGKETQYF

j_gene: TRBJ1-1
v_gene: TRBV5-1
abundance: NA
CDR3aa: CASSSSWTGGTEAFF

j_gene: TRBJ2-5
v_gene: TRBV10-3
abundance: NA
CDR3aa: CAISAYRGQETQYF

j_gene: TRBJ2-3
v_gene: TRBV7-9
abundance: NA
CDR3aa: CASSAFGSTDTQYF

j_gene: TRBJ1-2
v_gene: TRBV5-1
abundance: NA
CDR3aa: CASSLGGGDYGYTF

j_gene: TRBJ2-7
v_gene: TRBV5-1
abundance: NA
CDR3aa: CASKDSPYEQYF

j_gene: TRBJ2-3
v_gene: TRBV11-1
abundance: NA
CDR3aa: CASSSDLARNTDTQYF

j_gene: TRBJ2-2
v_gene: TRBV27
abundance: NA
CDR3aa: CASSLSIIGLAENTGELFF

j_gene: TRBJ1-4
v_gene: TRBV27
abundance: NA
CDR3aa: CASSAWGQSNEKLFF

j_gene: TRBJ1-1
v_gene: TRBV29-1
abundance: NA
CDR3aa: CSGRDGLNTEAFF

j_gene: TRBJ2-1
v_gene: TRBV6-1
abundance: NA
CDR3aa: CASSEGFWAYNEQFF

j_gene: TRBJ2-7
v_gene: TRBV6-5
abundance: NA
CDR3aa: CASSSTVYEQYF

j_gene: TRBJ1-2
v_gene: TRBV4-1
abundance: NA
CDR3aa: CASSQAYQGTYGYTF

j_gene: TRBJ1-2
v_gene: TRBV2
abundance: NA
CDR3aa: CASSERRGRYDYGYTF

j_gene: TRBJ1-5
v_gene: TRBV10-3
abundance: NA
CDR3aa: CAISPGNQPQHF

j_gene: TRBJ1-1
v_gene: TRBV19
abundance: NA
CDR3aa: CASSIRGMNTEAFF

j_gene: TRBJ1-6
v_gene: TRBV6-5
abundance: NA
CDR3aa: CASSYRPDRDNSPLHF

j_gene: TRBJ1-5
v_gene: TRBV4-3
abundance: few
CDR3aa: CASSQDEGQPQHF